One sample yielded the 9 T cell receptor beta chains listed below, sequenced in a study of T cell clones after liver transplantation. Using immunoSEQ multiplex PCR, the repertoire was profiled, and TCRdb retains in-frame clones only, with some absent. The table includes 55,000 to 75,000 clones, roughly 70% detected once. Sequencing was performed on CD4+ T cells from blood, taken at the approximately 15-month timepoint. The receptors shown here come from a human patient who received a liver transplant. Some T cells may have originated in the graft donor.

The V call is TRBV28, the J call TRBJ2-1, with 8 bases aligning to TRBD1. The germline gives CDR1 MDHEN, CDR2 SYDVKM. This CDR3 has 13 amino acids. With V trimmed by 6 bases and J by 5 bases, 3 bases remained unmatched. The CDR3 nucleotides read TGTGCCAGCAGGTTGGGACAGGACAATGAGCAGTTCTTC. This gives the protein CASRLGQDNEQFF.

This clone was seen only once. The chain carries TRBV10-3 and TRBJ2-3; 7 bases map to TRBD2. The CDR3 has 17 residues. J was trimmed by 0 bases and V by 2 bases; bases with no gene match: 8. Germline values: CDR1 ENHRY, CDR2 SYGVKD. CDR3 protein: CAISEPTSVSSTDTQYF. In DNA form, the CDR3 reads TGTGCCATCAGTGAGCCCACTAGCGTATCTAGCACAGATACGCAGTATTTT.

The chain carries TRBV29-1 and TRBJ1-2; 8 bases match TRBD1. The CDR3 extends over 12 amino acids. V lost 6 bases to trimming and J lost 8 bases; unmatched junction nucleotides: 8. Looked up from germline, CDR1 is SQVTM and CDR2 is ANQGSEA. CDR3 sequence: CSVRTGQGGYTF. CDR3 bases: TGCAGCGTCCGGACAGGGCAGGGAGGCTACACCTTC.

The J gene is TRBJ2-3, the V gene TRBV27; TRBD1 matches 10 bases. The germline V gene has CDR1 MNHEY and CDR2 SMNVEV (reference sequence). V shed 5 bases and J 4 bases; nucleotides not matched to a gene: 6. The CDR3 consists of 15 residues. As DNA, the CDR3 is TGTGCCAGCAGTAACCGGGACAGGGGATCAGATACGCAGTATTTT. Residues: CASSNRDRGSDTQYF.

This chain uses TRBV29-1 with TRBJ2-3, with TRBD2 identical over 7 bases. V lost 4 bases, J lost 1 base, and 5 bases stayed unmatched. The CDR3 length is 14 residues. Per the germline V gene, CDR1 is SQVTM and CDR2 is ANQGSEA. The CDR3 DNA reads TGCAGCGTTGCCCTGGGACTACGCACAGATACGCAGTATTTT. Amino acids: CSVALGLRTDTQYF.

V gene TRBV9 combines with J gene TRBJ2-7, with 12 positions matching TRBD1. Germline V gives CDR1 SGDLS, CDR2 YYNGEE. The CDR3 consists of 15 residues. The V and J ends lost 4 bases and 5 bases, in that order; junction bases with no gene match: 7. CDR3: CASSPQGTGGHEQYF. The CDR3 DNA reads as TGTGCCAGCAGCCCCCAGGGGACAGGGGGCCACGAGCAGTACTTC.

This clone was counted a single time. This chain joins TRBV11-2 and TRBJ2-5, with TRBD2 matching 8 bases. The CDR3 sequence is 17 residues long. The V and J ends lost 1 base and 2 bases, in that order; junction bases with no gene match: 9. The germline gives CDR1 SGHAT, CDR2 FQNNGV. In DNA form, the CDR3 reads TGTGCCAGCAGCTTAGGGGGGACTAGGCTACCACAAGAGACCCAGTACTTC. Its protein product is CASSLGGTRLPQETQYF.

This clone occurred a few times. V is TRBV5-6 and J is TRBJ2-2, with D perhaps TRBD1 (7 bases). Per germline, CDR1 SGHDT and CDR2 YYEEEE. V was pared by 5 bases and J by 5 bases, with 16 bases between. The CDR3 runs 15 residues. Here the CDR3 DNA reads TGTGCCAGCAGAACCGAGGGGGCGGGAACCGGGGAGCTGTTTTTT. Translated, it gives CASRTEGAGTGELFF.

This rearrangement joins TRBV19 to TRBJ2-3; TRBD1 agrees at 9 bases. The V gene end was trimmed by 4 bases and the J gene end by 6 bases; junction bases not matched to a gene: 8. The CDR3 spans 15 residues. Germline CDR1 is LNHDA and CDR2 is SQIVND (reference sequence). The CDR3 here is CASSSRGGTGDTQYF. The CDR3 coding sequence is TGTGCCAGTAGTAGTAGAGGAGGGACAGGGGATACGCAGTATTTT.